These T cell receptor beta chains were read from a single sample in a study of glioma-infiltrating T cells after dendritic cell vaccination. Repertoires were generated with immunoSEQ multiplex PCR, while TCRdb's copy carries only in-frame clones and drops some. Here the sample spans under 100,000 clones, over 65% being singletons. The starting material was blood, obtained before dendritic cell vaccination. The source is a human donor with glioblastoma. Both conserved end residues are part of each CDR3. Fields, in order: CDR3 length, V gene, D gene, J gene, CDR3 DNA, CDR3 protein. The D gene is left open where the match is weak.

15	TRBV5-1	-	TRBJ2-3	TGCGCCAGCAGCCCCCAACAAACAGGGTCAGATACGCAGTATTTT	CASSPQQTGSDTQYF
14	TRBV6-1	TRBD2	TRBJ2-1	TGTGCCAGCAGTGAAGGTTGGGGGGGCAATGAGCAGTTCTTC	CASSEGWGGNEQFF
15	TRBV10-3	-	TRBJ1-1	TGTGCCATCAGTGAATTTAACAGGGTACGACCTGAAGCTTTCTTT	CAISEFNRVRPEAFF
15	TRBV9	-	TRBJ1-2	TGTGCCAGCAGCGTAGAGCAGGGTGGGGACTATGGCTACACCTTC	CASSVEQGGDYGYTF
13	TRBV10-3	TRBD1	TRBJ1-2	TGTGCCATCAGACCGGGACAGGGTCATGGCTACACCTTC	CAIRPGQGHGYTF
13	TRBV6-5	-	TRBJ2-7	TGTGCCAGCAGCCACGGGAGCTCCTACGAGCAGTACTTC	CASSHGSSYEQYF
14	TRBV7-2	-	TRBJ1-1	TGTGCCAGCAGCCCCCGAGGCAGAAACACTGAAGCTTTCTTT	CASSPRGRNTEAFF
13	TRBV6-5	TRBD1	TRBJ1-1	TGTGCCAGCAGCCCTCCAGGGGGCGGTGAAGCTTTCTTT	CASSPPGGGEAFF
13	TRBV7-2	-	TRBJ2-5	TGTGCCAGCAGCCCGGGGAGAGGAGAGACCCAGTACTTC	CASSPGRGETQYF
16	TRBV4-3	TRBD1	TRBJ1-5	TGCGCCAGCAGCCAAACCATGACAGGGATCAATCAGCCCCAGCATTTT	CASSQTMTGINQPQHF